The next 29 T cell receptor beta chains were all read from a single sample in a study of blood T cells in healthy people across ages. For the second PCR, which ran for about 7 to 11 cycles, a sample-barcoded 5' primer and a J-beta primer mix were used. TCRdb re-derived calls from the 5' RACE reads in MiXCR, one entry per CDR3 protein. The sample contains about 800,000 distinct CDR3 sequences, about 46% of which appear only once. Specimen: blood. The receptor set was obtained from a man at least 80 years old in good health.

This clonotype has a single count. This chain connects TRBV12-3 or TRBV12-4 to TRBJ1-3; D is uncertain. V was trimmed by 3 bases and J by 2 bases, leaving 2 bases between them. The CDR3 contains 12 residues. The CDR3 spells CASSFTGNTIYF. The CDR3, as DNA: TGTGCCAGCAGTTTTACTGGAAACACCATATATTTT.

The rearrangement uses TRBV6-1 and TRBJ2-7, with no clear D. CDR1 and CDR2 (germline): MNHNS, SASEGT. This CDR3 region has 14 residues. V lost 5 bases, J lost 4 bases, and 15 bases lay in between. The DNA for the CDR3 is TGTGCCAGCAGTAGCTCCGGCCTTGGTTACGAGCAGTACTTC. This translates into CASSSSGLGYEQYF.

Concerning this clonotype itself: The CDR3 does not end in the conserved phenylalanine or tryptophan, so this is likely a read error. The chain has TRBV29-1 and TRBJ2-7, with D possibly matching TRBD2 (5 bases). Germline CDR1 reads SQVTM; CDR2 reads ANQGSEA. The CDR3 extends over 12 amino acids. Trimming removed 5 bases from V and 2 bases from J, with 10 bases in between. CDR3 in DNA: TGCAGCGTTTACGAGGGAACCTACGAGCAGTACCTC. Its translation is CSVYEGTYEQYL.

The chain carries TRBV20-1 and TRBJ2-7; 7 nucleotides line up with TRBD2. Germline trimming cut 6 bases from V and 2 bases from J; bases unmatched to any gene: 7. The CDR3 has 13 residues. Germline CDR1 is DFQATT and CDR2 is SNEGSKA (reference sequence). The CDR3 protein is CSAQGLGAYEQYF. The CDR3 coding sequence is TGCAGTGCCCAAGGACTAGGCGCCTACGAGCAGTACTTC.

The rearrangement uses TRBV27 and TRBJ2-7, with 8 bases identical to TRBD1. The germline CDR1 and CDR2 sequences are MNHEY and SMNVEV (reference sequence). J was trimmed by 1 base and V by 10 bases; bases with no gene match: 6. The CDR3 is 13 residues long. CDR3 DNA sequence: TGTGCCACTGGACAGGGTTATTCCTACGAGCAGTACTTC. It translates to CATGQGYSYEQYF.

This chain links TRBV3-1 with TRBJ2-7; no definite D call. The V end was cut by 1 base, the J end by 7 bases, with 11 bases between. CDR1 is LGHDT and CDR2 is YNNKEL in the germline V gene (reference sequence). This CDR3 comprises 13 residues. CDR3: CASSQVIRSEQYF. CDR3 bases: TGTGCCAGCAGCCAAGTAATTCGGAGTGAGCAGTACTTC.

The CDR3, as DNA: TGTGCCAGCAGTTCCCCGTCACTAGGGGAGGACATTCAGTACTTC. Translation: CASSSPSLGEDIQYF. This sequence joins TRBV27 and TRBJ2-4; D is perhaps TRBD2 (6 bases). V lost 4 bases and J 8 bases, leaving 18 bases between the germline ends. CDR3 length equals 15 residues. Germline CDR1 MNHEY, CDR2 SMNVEV (reference sequence).

This chain joins TRBV21-1 and TRBJ2-4. TRBV21-1 is marked as a pseudogene. This CDR3 region has 15 residues. CDR3 bases: TGTGCCAGCGATATAAAGTGGGTAGCCAAAAACATTCAGTACTTC. This gives the protein CASDIKWVAKNIQYF.

The chain combines TRBV10-3 with TRBJ2-7; no clear D gene. Per the germline V gene, CDR1 is ENHRY and CDR2 is SYGVKD. V was shortened by 6 bases and J by 4 bases, with 7 bases between the two germline ends. This CDR3 is 11 amino acids long. The CDR3 sequence is CAIRDDYEQYF. CDR3 in DNA: TGTGCCATCAGAGATGATTACGAGCAGTACTTC.

The chain uses TRBV7-2 and TRBJ1-1, with a possible D match to TRBD1 (6 bases). The CDR3 totals 15 residues. V lost 5 bases and J lost 3, with 16 bases in between. Germline loops: CDR1 SGHTA, CDR2 FQGNSA. This CDR3 is CASSPHTGFDTEAFF. CDR3 in DNA: TGTGCCAGCAGCCCACATACAGGGTTCGACACTGAAGCTTTCTTT.

This clonotype was detected a few times. This may come from a read error, since a much larger clone is one base off. The chain carries TRBV20-1 and TRBJ2-7; 7 bases match TRBD2. CDR1 DFQATT and CDR2 SNEGSKA come from the germline V gene (reference sequence). V shed 4 bases and J 7 bases; nucleotides not matched to a gene: 19. The CDR3 loop spans 16 amino acids. This CDR3 is CSAMTSLGVSYNEQYF. Written as DNA, the CDR3 is TGCAGTGCTATGACTAGCTTGGGGGTCTCCTACAATGAGCAGTACTTC.

V gene TRBV9 combines with J gene TRBJ1-2; no firm D call. Trimming left V 0 bases short and J 7 bases short, with 10 bases between. CDR3 length: 13 residues. Germline CDR1 is SGDLS and CDR2 is YYNGEE. The CDR3 DNA sequence: TGTGCCAGCAGCGTAGGAACAAATACTGGCTACACCTTC. It is translated as CASSVGTNTGYTF.

Details on this clonotype: Relative to the germline gene, one junction end is altered; a read error may explain this. J is TRBJ2-1 and V is TRBV7-7, with D possibly being TRBD1 or TRBD2 (5 bases each). The CDR3 runs 17 residues. Germline-derived CDR1 and CDR2 are SSHAT and FNYEAQ (reference sequence). The CDR3 reads CASSPDSGLGVYNEQFF. The CDR3, as DNA: TGTGCTAGCAGCCCCGACTCGGGGCTAGGGGTATACAATGAGCAGTTCTTC.

This clonotype was observed a few times. The CDR3 DNA is TGTGCCAGATCCCCTGGAGGGAACTCCTACGAGCAGTACTTC. It translates to CARSPGGNSYEQYF. V is TRBV2 and J is TRBJ2-7; tentatively, D is TRBD2 (6 bases). Trimming took off 9 bases at V and 0 bases at J, with 15 bases between the two ends. CDR3 length: 14 amino acids. Per germline, CDR1 SNHLY and CDR2 FYNNEI.

This sequence joins TRBV7-2 and TRBJ2-1; D remains unclear. The CDR3 runs to 14 residues. V shed 5 bases and J shed 2 bases, with 10 bases lying between them. Germline V gene data show CDR1 as SGHTA and CDR2 as FQGNSA. The CDR3 loop is CASSVASAYNEQFF. CDR3 DNA sequence: TGTGCCAGCAGCGTGGCTAGTGCCTACAATGAGCAGTTCTTC. Based on the CDR3 plus reference TRBV7-2 and TRBJ2-1, the full variable domain is GAGVSQSPSNKVTEKGKDVELRCDPISGHTALYWYRQSLGQGLEFLIYFQGNSAPDKSGLPSDRFSAERTGGSVSTLTIQRTQQEDSAVYLCASSVASAYNEQFFGPGTRLTVL.

This clonotype was found a few times. The junction does not match germline at one end; this may be a read error. The chain employs TRBV2 and TRBJ1-2; D unclear. The germline gives CDR1 SNHLY, CDR2 FYNNEI. The CDR3 contains 13 residues. As DNA, the CDR3 is TGTGCTAGCAGTGAATTGGCCTTTTATGGCTACACCTTC. Its translation: CASSELAFYGYTF.

The chain employs TRBV29-1 and TRBJ2-3; 8 nucleotides align to TRBD2. Germline CDR1 is SQVTM and CDR2 is ANQGSEA. V lost 2 bases, J lost 6 bases, and 10 bases stayed unmatched. The CDR3 contains 15 residues. CDR3 nucleotide sequence: TGCAGCGTTGAATGGTACGGGAGGGCTGGGGATACGCAGTATTTT. This sequence encodes CSVEWYGRAGDTQYF.

The V and J genes are TRBV20-1 and TRBJ2-5; TRBD2 matches 8 bases. Losses at the gene ends were 5 bases for V and 5 bases for J; bases not matched to a gene: 13. The CDR3 covers 15 residues. Germline assignment: CDR1 DFQATT and CDR2 SNEGSKA (reference sequence). The CDR3 DNA sequence: TGCAGTGCTCACGGACTAGCCCGAGTGCGGGAGACCCAGTACTTC. Translated: CSAHGLARVRETQYF.

This clonotype was seen more than once but under ten times. The chain couples TRBV5-1 to TRBJ2-7, with 10 nucleotides matching TRBD1. The CDR3 contains 16 residues. Germline V gives CDR1 SGHRS, CDR2 YFSETQ. V shed 0 bases and J 4 bases; nucleotides not matched to a gene: 7. The CDR3 loop is CASSLAISGQGYEQYF. The CDR3 DNA reads as TGCGCCAGCAGCTTGGCGATCTCGGGACAGGGGTACGAGCAGTACTTC.

This clonotype was detected a few times. This chain uses TRBV29-1 with TRBJ2-7, with TRBD2 identical over 8 bases. Trimming removed 4 bases from V and 5 bases from J; junction bases left unmatched: 10. The CDR3 spans 14 residues. Germline lookup yields CDR1 SQVTM and CDR2 ANQGSEA. DNA for the CDR3: TGCAGCGTTGCCCGCGCGGGGGGCTATGACGAGCAGTACTTC. Protein product: CSVARAGGYDEQYF.

In its sample, this clonotype was seen a few times. This sequence joins TRBV28 and TRBJ2-7; 7 nucleotides align to TRBD2. Per the germline V gene, CDR1 is MDHEN and CDR2 is SYDVKM. J gave up 2 bases and V 2 bases, and 6 bases lay outside the gene matches. CDR3 length: 15 residues. CDR3 in amino acids: CASSLTLAGTYEQYF. In DNA form, the CDR3 reads TGTGCCAGCAGTTTAACCTTAGCGGGTACCTACGAGCAGTACTTC.

This clonotype appeared once. V gene TRBV11-2 combines with J gene TRBJ2-4, with 11 positions matching TRBD2. The J call is uncertain, as TRBJ2-7 better fits the DNA end. The V gene's germline CDR1 is SGHAT and CDR2 FQNNGV. This CDR3 has 16 residues. CDR3: CASSLAGTSGWHEQYF. The CDR3 DNA is TGTGCCAGCAGCTTAGCGGGGACTAGCGGATGGCACGAGCAGTACTTC.

The V and J genes are TRBV12-3 or TRBV12-4 and TRBJ2-7; D is ambiguous. V shed 5 bases and J shed 2 bases, with 13 bases lying between them. There are 14 residues in the CDR3. CDR3 in amino acids: CASSPNVVPYEQYF. In DNA form, the CDR3 reads TGTGCCAGCAGTCCGAACGTAGTCCCCTACGAGCAGTACTTC.

The CDR3 loop reads CAISVAGEGNEQYF. The CDR3 DNA is TGTGCCATCAGTGTCGCGGGAGAGGGTAATGAGCAGTACTTC. The chain joins TRBV10-3 to TRBJ2-5, with 7 positions matching TRBD2. This CDR3 has 14 residues. With V trimmed by 4 bases and J by 11 bases, 13 bases remained unmatched. Per germline, CDR1 ENHRY and CDR2 SYGVKD.

This clonotype was observed many times. The chain joins TRBV12-3 or TRBV12-4 to TRBJ2-5; D remains unclear. The CDR3 runs 13 residues. The V end lost 8 bases, the J end lost 2 bases, and 12 bases lay between the germline ends. CDR3 residues: CASRRMIQETQYF. CDR3 in DNA: TGTGCCAGCCGTCGGATGATTCAAGAGACCCAGTACTTC.

A single count supports this clonotype. The genes are TRBV11-2 and TRBJ2-7; TRBD1 aligns across 7 bases. Germline V CDR1 and CDR2: SGHAT, FQNNGV. The J segment lost 6 bases and the V segment lost 5 bases, leaving 13 bases of the junction unmatched. This CDR3 spans 15 amino acids. The CDR3 protein is CASSPGTDRWGEQYF. CDR3 bases: TGTGCCAGCAGCCCTGGGACAGATCGCTGGGGCGAGCAGTACTTC.

This chain connects TRBV29-1 to TRBJ1-2, with 9 bases that match TRBD1. J gave up 0 bases and V 4 bases, and 3 bases lay outside the gene matches. This CDR3 has 14 amino acids. Germline CDR1 reads SQVTM; CDR2 reads ANQGSEA. CDR3: CSVGGQGPNYGYTF. The CDR3 DNA follows: TGCAGCGTTGGGGGACAGGGCCCTAACTATGGCTACACCTTC.

The sample holds a few counts of this clonotype. The chain is built from TRBV5-1 and TRBJ1-5; 8 bases are shared with TRBD1. Germline CDR1 is SGHRS and CDR2 is YFSETQ. This CDR3 contains 15 residues. V dropped 0 bases and J dropped 5; count of bases not matched to a gene: 4. For the CDR3, the DNA is TGCGCCAGCAGCTTGGCTGGACAGGGATATCAGCCCCAGCATTTT. Its translation is CASSLAGQGYQPQHF. The full variable domain, its missing parts supplied by reference TRBV5-1 and TRBJ1-5, is KAGVTQTPRYLIKTRGQQVTLSCSPISGHRSVSWYQQTPGQGLQFLFEYFSETQRNKGNFPGRFSGRQFSNSRSEMNVSTLELGDSALYLCASSLAGQGYQPQHFGDGTRLSIL.

To note about this clonotype: One junction end does not reproduce the germline sequence, and a read error may be involved. This chain joins TRBV5-1 and TRBJ2-1; TRBD2 agrees at 16 bases. Germline CDR1 and CDR2: SGHRS and YFSETQ. The CDR3 has 16 amino acids. CDR3 sequence reads: CAGSLEGLAGGNEQFF. In DNA form, the CDR3 reads TGCGCCGGCAGCTTGGAGGGACTAGCGGGAGGGAATGAGCAGTTCTTC.